These 20 T cell receptor beta chains originate from one sample sequenced in a study of blood T cell repertoires in COVID-19. Measured with immunoSEQ multiplex PCR; TCRdb has only the in-frame clones, and not every one. This sample has 230,000 or so clones, with around 84% found just once. Sequencing was done on a sample of peripheral blood. The receptors stem from a man aged 30-40 years with active or convalescent COVID-19.

The chain couples TRBV9 to TRBJ2-7; TRBD1 might be the D (5 bases). Deletions cut 3 bases from V and 3 bases from J, with 7 bases between. The V gene's germline CDR1 is SGDLS and CDR2 YYNGEE. This CDR3 has 12 residues. The CDR3 bases are TGTGCCAGCAGCGACGACAGCTACGAGCAGTACTTC. It yields the protein CASSDDSYEQYF.

This sequence joins TRBV28 and TRBJ1-4; 12 bases align to TRBD1. The CDR3 is 19 residues long. The germline CDR1 and CDR2 sequences are MDHEN and SYDVKM. Germline trimming cut 5 bases from V and 0 bases from J; bases unmatched to any gene: 10. The DNA of the CDR3 is TGTGCCAGCAGTAGCACTAGGGACAGGGGGCCGGCAACTAATGAAAAACTGTTTTTT. Encoded protein: CASSSTRDRGPATNEKLFF.

The chain has TRBV12-5 and TRBJ2-5; possible D gene TRBD1, 6 bases. With 9 bases removed from V and 4 bases from J, the gap between germline ends came to 15 bases. The germline V gene has CDR1 LGHNT and CDR2 FRNRAP. This CDR3 has 13 amino acids. CDR3 sequence reads: CASTLTGSETQYF. CDR3 bases: TGTGCTAGCACCCTAACAGGGTCAGAGACCCAGTACTTC.

This clone appeared a single time. Distinct nucleotide sequences in the sample also encode this CDR3. This chain uses TRBV18 with TRBJ1-1; 7 bases line up with TRBD1. The CDR3 sequence is 14 residues long. The junction had 0 bases not matched to a gene; V was cut back by 1 base and J by 1 base. CDR1 and CDR2 (germline): KGHSH, LQKENI. CDR3 in DNA: TGTGCCAGCTCACCACAGGGGGCGAACACTGAAGCTTTCTTT. This gives the protein CASSPQGANTEAFF.

The V call is TRBV4-3, the J call TRBJ2-7; weak D call: TRBD1 (6 bases). From germline, CDR1 is LGHNA and CDR2 YSLEER. The CDR3 contains 15 residues. Trimming took 0 bases from V and 0 from J, leaving 9 bases between them. The CDR3 here is CASSQENRASYEQYF. The CDR3 nucleotides read TGCGCCAGCAGCCAAGAGAACAGGGCCTCCTACGAGCAGTACTTC.

The chain links TRBV6-2 or TRBV6-3 to TRBJ1-1; D call uncertain. The CDR3 sequence is 13 residues long. Germline CDR1 reads MNHEY; CDR2 reads SVGEGT. The V gene lost 3 bases and the J gene lost 4 bases, with 9 bases spanning the gap. CDR3 residues: CASSYSDSTEAFF. CDR3 sequence (DNA): TGTGCCAGCAGTTATTCTGACTCCACTGAAGCTTTCTTT.

The sample holds a few counts of this clone. This chain links TRBV18 with TRBJ1-6; no clear D gene. CDR1 is KGHSH, CDR2 LQKENI, per germline. The germline V and J ends were trimmed by 6 bases and 5 bases, with 11 bases remaining between them. CDR3 length: 14 residues. As DNA, the CDR3 is TGTGCCAGCTCCCCGACGAGGAATAATTCACCCCTCCACTTT. Protein: CASSPTRNNSPLHF.

This clone was observed a handful of times. The chain recombines TRBV28 with TRBJ2-7; 9 positions match TRBD1. This CDR3 spans 15 amino acids. V lost 5 bases to trimming and J lost 4 bases; unmatched junction nucleotides: 9. Germline values: CDR1 MDHEN, CDR2 SYDVKM. CDR3 protein: CASSGVGTGMYEQYF. The CDR3 DNA is TGTGCCAGCAGTGGCGTCGGGACAGGGATGTACGAGCAGTACTTC.

This clone was detected only a few times. This sequence joins TRBV7-2 and TRBJ1-5; D is undetermined. In germline, CDR1 is SGHTA, CDR2 FQGNSA. This CDR3 spans 12 amino acids. The germline V and J ends were trimmed by 4 bases and 7 bases, with 8 bases remaining between them. This CDR3 reads CASSSDRQPQHF. CDR3 DNA sequence: TGTGCCAGCAGCTCAGATCGCCAGCCCCAGCATTTT.

About this clone itself: The same CDR3 also results from other DNA sequences found in this sample. The chain recombines TRBV19 with TRBJ2-7, with D maybe TRBD1 (5 bases). Germline V gives CDR1 LNHDA, CDR2 SQIVND (reference sequence). Trimming removed 5 bases from V and 1 base from J, with 9 bases in between. The CDR3 sequence is 13 residues long. The CDR3 sequence: CASSVTVSYEQYF. For the CDR3, the DNA is TGTGCCAGTAGTGTGACAGTTTCCTACGAGCAGTACTTC. The complete variable domain, with remaining parts taken from reference TRBV19 and TRBJ2-7, reads DGGITQSPKYLFRKEGQNVTLSCEQNLNHDAMYWYRQDPGQGLRLIYYSQIVNDFQKGDIAEGYSVSREKKESFPLTVTSAQKNPTAFYLCASSVTVSYEQYFGPGTRLTVT.

This chain joins TRBV25-1 and TRBJ1-1, with 7 bases that match TRBD1. The CDR3 has 13 amino acids. In germline, CDR1 is MGHDK, CDR2 SYGVNS. V lost 4 bases, J lost 11 bases, and 10 bases stayed unmatched. Written as DNA, the CDR3 is TGTGCCAGCAGTGCCATCGACAGGGCTGGGGCTTTCTTT. Translating it yields CASSAIDRAGAFF.

This clone was recorded a few times. The rearrangement joins TRBV5-1 to TRBJ2-7; D might be TRBD1 (5 bases). V shed 0 bases and J shed 6 bases, with 16 bases lying between them. Germline lookup yields CDR1 SGHRS and CDR2 YFSETQ. CDR3 length: 15 residues. Here the CDR3 reads CASSLAGRWGSEQYF. DNA of the CDR3: TGCGCCAGCAGCTTGGCCGGCCGATGGGGCAGCGAGCAGTACTTC.

This chain uses TRBV7-9 with TRBJ2-2; 9 nucleotides align to TRBD1. The CDR3 consists of 14 residues. Germline CDR1 and CDR2: SEHNR and FQNEAQ (reference sequence). Trimming cost V 8 bases and J 2 bases; bases outside gene matches: 3. CDR3 in amino acids: CASGDRDNTGELFF. The CDR3 DNA sequence: TGTGCCAGCGGGGACAGGGACAACACCGGGGAGCTGTTTTTT.

The rearrangement uses TRBV11-2 and TRBJ1-2; tentative D call: TRBD1 (5 bases). V lost 5 bases, J lost 5 bases, and 15 bases lay in between. CDR3 size: 14 residues. Germline V gene lookup returns CDR1 SGHAT and CDR2 FQNNGV. The CDR3 here is CASSQAWGLYGYTF. The CDR3 DNA is TGTGCCAGCAGCCAAGCTTGGGGCTTATATGGCTACACCTTC.

The chain recombines TRBV28 with TRBJ2-3, with 11 bases matching TRBD2. CDR1 MDHEN and CDR2 SYDVKM come from the germline V gene. The junction had 5 bases not matched to a gene; V was cut back by 3 bases and J by 9 bases. This CDR3 has 14 residues. CDR3 nucleotides: TGTGCCAGCAGTTTTAGCGGGGGGGCCGAGACGCAGTATTTT. This encodes CASSFSGGAETQYF.

The genes are TRBV18 and TRBJ1-1; D is unresolved. Germline assignment: CDR1 KGHSH and CDR2 LQKENI. V lost 2 bases and J lost 11, with 15 bases in between. The CDR3 totals 13 residues. The CDR3 DNA is TGTGCCAGCTCACCAGGGCCCCTGGTCGTGGCTTTCTTT. This sequence encodes CASSPGPLVVAFF.

The CDR3 reads CASGRIRTSPYEQYF. For the CDR3, the DNA is TGTGCCAGCGGCAGAATACGGACTAGTCCCTACGAGCAGTACTTC. V is TRBV7-2 and J is TRBJ2-7; TRBD2 matches at 7 bases. After removal of 8 bases from V and 2 bases from J, the junction contained 12 bases not matched to a gene. Germline values: CDR1 SGHTA, CDR2 FQGNSA. This CDR3 is built from 15 residues.

The rearrangement links TRBV5-1 to TRBJ1-2; D is unresolved. The V end was cut by 4 bases, the J end by 5 bases, with 15 bases between. Germline CDR1 is SGHRS and CDR2 is YFSETQ. The CDR3 length is 14 residues. The CDR3 sequence: CASSPALQEYGYTF. In nucleotides, the CDR3 is TGCGCCAGCAGCCCAGCGCTCCAAGAATATGGCTACACCTTC.

V gene TRBV21-1 combines with J gene TRBJ2-1; the table's D call, TRBD2, has no DNA check behind it. TRBV21-1 is a pseudogene locus. There are 19 residues in the CDR3. CDR3 nucleotide sequence: TGTGCCAGCAGCAAAGGACCTAGCGGGAGGGGGGTTCTTTACAATGAGCAGTTCTTC. It encodes CASSKGPSGRGVLYNEQFF.

The genes are TRBV6-2 or TRBV6-3 and TRBJ1-5, with 8 positions matching TRBD1. CDR1 and CDR2 (germline): MNHEY, SVGEGT. V lost 2 bases to trimming and J lost 4 bases; unmatched junction nucleotides: 13. The CDR3 runs 18 residues. CDR3 in DNA: TGTGCCAGCAGTTACGCGACGGCAGGGGGCGGAGGTAATCAGCCCCAGCATTTT. The encoded protein is CASSYATAGGGGNQPQHF.